This T cell receptor (beta chain) is from a study of neurological immune-mediated disorders. Whole-study results and caveats: CDR3 amino acid sequences found in expanded clones were never shared across subjects, suggesting private repertoires in all groups.

This clonotype has ten or more counts. What it binds is not known. This CDR3 spans 15 amino acids. Trimming took 9 bases from V and 8 from J, leaving 25 bases between them. Germline assignment: CDR1 ENHRY and CDR2 SYGVKD. TCRdb re-derived calls from the 5' RACE reads in MiXCR, one entry per CDR3 protein. The data contain some 49,000 distinct CDR3 sequences, more than 8% of them singletons. Described time point: longitudinal time-point 1 (baseline). Unsorted libraries were prepared from 2 million PBMCs that had been stored at -80 C. The sequenced sample consisted of PBMCs. V gene TRBV10-3 combines with J gene TRBJ1-2; D remains unclear. The TCR sequence derives from a middle-aged woman in good health. CDR3 nucleotides: TGTGCCATTCCGACGGAGGCAAACGTTCAAGGCGGCTACACCTTC. Its protein product is CAIPTEANVQGGYTF.